A single sample is the source of the 14 T cell receptor beta chains below, sequenced in a study of identical twins. One entry per CDR3 protein, called by TCRdb with MiXCR from the 5' RACE reads. The sample has about 550,000 distinct CDR3 sequences, 20% to 25% seen once. These data are also associated with another study on yellow fever vaccine responses in identical twins.

Input material: CD4+ T cells sorted from blood. The receptors shown here come from a woman aged 18-29 years in good health.

The V gene is TRBV7-2, the J gene TRBJ1-2; no reliable D call. V was clipped by 1 base and J by 7 bases, with 16 bases between them. This CDR3 has 15 residues. Germline V gives CDR1 SGHTA, CDR2 FQGNSA. CDR3 in amino acids: CASSLDPNLGSGYTF. CDR3 in DNA: TGTGCCAGCAGCTTAGACCCAAATTTGGGGTCTGGCTACACCTTC.

The V and J genes are TRBV4-1 and TRBJ2-5; D remains unclear. The V end was cut by 1 base, the J end by 4 bases, with 7 bases between. CDR3 length equals 13 residues. Germline CDR1 MGHRA, CDR2 YSYEKL. CDR3 sequence reads: CASSQGLSETQYF. The CDR3 bases are TGCGCCAGCAGCCAAGGGCTGTCAGAGACCCAGTACTTC.

This clonotype was observed a few times. The genes are TRBV20-1 and TRBJ2-5, with D maybe TRBD2 (6 bases). The germline gives CDR1 DFQATT, CDR2 SNEGSKA (reference sequence). CDR3 length equals 15 residues. Trimming left V 4 bases short and J 5 bases short, with 20 bases between. The CDR3 here is CSAIGVGGFEETQYF. CDR3 bases: TGCAGTGCTATTGGGGTCGGAGGGTTTGAGGAGACCCAGTACTTC.

The rearrangement joins TRBV7-8 to TRBJ1-4; possibly TRBD1 for D (5 bases). This CDR3 has 13 amino acids. Germline assignment: CDR1 SGHVS and CDR2 FQNEAQ. V was pared by 3 bases and J by 8 bases, with 10 bases between. The CDR3 loop reads CASSLWRGEKLFF. The CDR3 coding sequence is TGTGCCAGCAGCTTGTGGAGGGGCGAAAAACTGTTTTTT. The whole variable domain, remainder taken from reference TRBV7-8 and TRBJ1-4, is GAGVSQSPRYKVAKRGQDVALRCDPISGHVSLFWYQQALGQGPEFLTYFQNEAQLDKSGLPSDRFFAERPEGSVSTLKIQRTQQEDSAVYLCASSLWRGEKLFFGSGTQLSVL.

The rearrangement links TRBV28 to TRBJ2-7, with D hard to call. Germline V lookup: CDR1 MDHEN, CDR2 SYDVKM. V lost 2 bases to trimming and J lost 2 bases, with 10 bases between them. The CDR3 consists of 14 residues. CDR3 sequence: CASSLGVAAYEQYV. CDR3 nucleotide sequence: TGTGCCAGCAGTTTAGGGGTAGCCGCCTACGAGCAGTACGTC.

The rearrangement joins TRBV5-1 to TRBJ2-1, with 8 bases matching TRBD1. The CDR3 totals 17 residues. Germline loops: CDR1 SGHRS, CDR2 YFSETQ. Losses at the gene ends were 4 bases for V and 0 bases for J; bases not matched to a gene: 9. Here the CDR3 DNA reads TGCGCCAGCAGCCTAGGACAGGGCCTAAGCTCCTACAATGAGCAGTTCTTC. Its translation is CASSLGQGLSSYNEQFF.

In this sample, this clonotype turned up a few times. The J gene is TRBJ1-2, the V gene TRBV25-1; TRBD1 aligns across 9 bases. This CDR3 has 13 residues. The trim removed 7 bases at V and 6 bases at J, leaving 6 bases unmatched. Germline V gives CDR1 MGHDK, CDR2 SYGVNS. The CDR3 spells CASTYGQGNGYTF. The CDR3 nucleotides read TGTGCCAGCACATATGGACAGGGGAATGGCTACACCTTC.

The V call is TRBV5-1, the J call TRBJ2-1, with 8 bases matching TRBD1. V was pared by 0 bases and J by 9 bases, with 2 bases of the junction left unmatched. The germline V gene has CDR1 SGHRS and CDR2 YFSETQ. This CDR3 region has 13 residues. CDR3 protein: CASSLGTGGEQFF. The CDR3 region has the DNA TGCGCCAGCAGCTTGGGCACAGGGGGTGAGCAGTTCTTC.

The V gene is TRBV27, the J gene TRBJ2-2; possible D gene TRBD2, 7 bases. Germline V gene data show CDR1 as MNHEY and CDR2 as SMNVEV (reference sequence). CDR3 length equals 15 residues. V lost 2 bases to trimming and J lost 3 bases, with 10 bases between them. CDR3 DNA: TGTGCCAGCAGTTTACAGGGGAGGGACACCGGGGAGCTGTTTTTT. Translation gives CASSLQGRDTGELFF.

The CDR3 DNA follows: TGTGCCACCAGTGATTTTACCGGGGGCTACAATGAGCAGTTCTTC. Amino acid sequence: CATSDFTGGYNEQFF. The gene calls are TRBV24-1 and TRBJ2-1; the D gene is possibly TRBD2 (6 bases). The germline gives CDR1 KGHDR, CDR2 SFDVKD. The CDR3 is made up of 15 amino acids. V lost 1 base and J lost 3, with 9 bases in between.

The V call is TRBV5-1, the J call TRBJ2-2; 9 nucleotides agree with TRBD1. CDR3 length: 15 amino acids. Losses at the gene ends were 4 bases for V and 6 bases for J; bases not matched to a gene: 7. CDR1 is SGHRS, CDR2 YFSETQ, per germline. The DNA for the CDR3 is TGCGCCAGCAGCCCAGACAGGGGGATATCCGGGGAGCTGTTTTTT. This sequence encodes CASSPDRGISGELFF.

The V and J genes are TRBV7-8 and TRBJ2-1; 8 bases map to TRBD2. This CDR3 spans 16 amino acids. V lost 5 bases, J lost 0 bases, and 6 bases stayed unmatched. CDR1 SGHVS and CDR2 FQNEAQ come from the germline V gene. In DNA form, the CDR3 reads TGTGCCAGCAGCCACTCGGGGGGGAGCTCCTACAATGAGCAGTTCTTC. It codes for CASSHSGGSSYNEQFF. Full variable domain (missing parts from reference TRBV7-8 and TRBJ2-1): GAGVSQSPRYKVAKRGQDVALRCDPISGHVSLFWYQQALGQGPEFLTYFQNEAQLDKSGLPSDRFFAERPEGSVSTLKIQRTQQEDSAVYLCASSHSGGSSYNEQFFGPGTRLTVL.

This clonotype was recorded at least ten times. V is TRBV15 and J is TRBJ1-5; 9 nucleotides agree with TRBD1. The CDR3 consists of 16 residues. CDR1 and CDR2 from the germline V gene are LNHNV and YYDKDF (reference sequence). After removal of 0 bases from V and 4 bases from J, the junction contained 4 bases not matched to a gene. As DNA, the CDR3 is TGTGCCACCAGCAGAGACCCGGGACAGGGAAATCAGCCCCAGCATTTT. Translation gives CATSRDPGQGNQPQHF.

The chain has TRBV7-8 and TRBJ2-5; D remains unclear. V was clipped by 2 bases and J by 2 bases, with 12 bases between them. This CDR3 has 15 residues. CDR1 and CDR2 from the germline V gene are SGHVS and FQNEAQ. CDR3 sequence reads: CASSLSGRAQETQYF. The CDR3 DNA sequence: TGTGCCAGCAGCTTATCTGGACGGGCGCAAGAGACCCAGTACTTC. The complete variable domain, with remaining parts taken from reference TRBV7-8 and TRBJ2-5, reads GAGVSQSPRYKVAKRGQDVALRCDPISGHVSLFWYQQALGQGPEFLTYFQNEAQLDKSGLPSDRFFAERPEGSVSTLKIQRTQQEDSAVYLCASSLSGRAQETQYFGPGTRLLVL.